The source of this T cell receptor beta chain is a study of T cells in women clearing cervical HPV infection. Study-wide results and caveats: Associations may precede or follow infection; HPV-specific or memory T cells were not isolated.

Sequenced by immunoSEQ multiplex PCR; TCRdb stores in-frame clones only, minus some. The table counts fewer than 35,000 clones; under 7% lies in the top ten. As regards this clone: Its antigen is as yet unknown. From the germline J gene comes the end of the CDR3, since the read stops 3 residues before it.

Germline V lookup: CDR1 KGHSY, CDR2 FQNENV. The V end lost 2 bases, the J end lost 9 bases, and 8 bases lay between the germline ends. CDR3 length: 12 residues. The V call is TRBV16, the J call TRBJ2-1; possibly TRBD1 for D (6 bases). The sequencing sample was made of blood buffy coat. The sequence derives from a woman between 18 and 70 years old with a cervical HPV16 infection that either progressed to CIN3+ or cleared (not recorded which). CDR3 amino acids: CASSQQGSEQFF. The part of the CDR3 DNA that was read is TGTGCCAGCAGCCAACAGGGGAGTGAG.